This T cell receptor (beta chain) emerged from a study of cytomegalovirus exposure and HLA in healthy donors. Per the germline V gene, CDR1 is LGHNA and CDR2 is YSLEER. This CDR3 region has 15 residues. PCR amplification relied on 60 Vbeta primers (plus 13 Jbeta primers). Sequencing was performed with immunoSEQ multiplex PCR; in TCRdb, only in-frame clones are kept and a portion is missing. The data contain some 110,000 clones, around 76% of them singletons. This receptor was identified in a man between 45 and 60 years old in good health and CMV-seropositive. Sequenced: PBMCs. The chain recombines TRBV4-3 with TRBJ2-5; 7 bases map to TRBD1. The J call may be in error: the DNA end matches TRBJ2-7 better. CDR3 residues: CASSPRTGDPYEQYF. The CDR3 region has the DNA TGCGCCAGCAGCCCGCGGACAGGTGATCCCTACGAGCAGTACTTC.